The T cell receptor beta chain described here comes from a study of cytomegalovirus exposure and HLA in healthy donors. On the study more broadly: In an earlier analysis, around 100 million unique TCR beta sequences were found from about 190 million T cells.

Worth noting for this clone: Its cognate antigen is unknown.

Trimming removed 4 bases from V and 4 bases from J, with 10 bases in between. The CDR3 contains 13 residues. Per germline, CDR1 SGHDN and CDR2 FVKESK. Findings and limits, study-wide: About 87% or about 30% of the time was how often most TCR beta V segments were productive, according to an earlier analysis.

It was with 60 Vbeta and 13 Jbeta primers that the PCR ran. The repertoire was sequenced with immunoSEQ multiplex PCR; TCRdb's copy has only in-frame clones and lacks some. The table records under 200,000 clones, 73% of them present only once. J is TRBJ1-1 and V is TRBV14; D is possibly TRBD1 (6 bases). Sequencing input: PBMCs. This TCR came from a woman aged 25 to 45 in good health and CMV-seronegative. In nucleotides, the CDR3 is TGTGCCAGCAGCCTGGGAGGGGGCACTGAAGCTTTCTTT. It codes for CASSLGGGTEAFF.